These 16 T cell receptor beta chains were all obtained from the same sample, sequenced in a study of blood T cell repertoires in COVID-19. Profiling relied on immunoSEQ multiplex PCR, and the TCRdb table lists in-frame clones only, not all of them. Seen here are 200,000 to 300,000 clones, around 80% observed once, and the top ten hold around 5.5%. The sequenced sample consisted of peripheral blood. These TCRs come from a human donor in a cohort sampled during active COVID-19.

V and J are TRBV6-6 and TRBJ2-5; D remains unclear. The CDR3 spans 12 residues. Trimming removed 6 bases at V and 1 base at J, with 6 bases between. Germline-derived CDR1 and CDR2 are MNHNY and SVGAGI (reference sequence). In DNA form, the CDR3 reads TGTGCCAGCAGACGGAGCCAAGAGACCCAGTACTTC. Amino acid sequence: CASRRSQETQYF.

This clone has a single count. The chain has TRBV19 and TRBJ1-2; no reliable D call. The CDR3 has 12 residues. Per germline, CDR1 LNHDA and CDR2 SQIVND (reference sequence). V was clipped by 7 bases and J by 1 base, with 7 bases between them. The CDR3 DNA sequence: TGTGCCAGTAACGACTTTAACTATGGCTACACCTTC. Translation: CASNDFNYGYTF.

This clone came up a few times. The gene calls are TRBV6-1 and TRBJ1-3; 8 bases align to TRBD1. Trimming cost V 4 bases and J 0 bases; bases outside gene matches: 14. This CDR3 has 19 residues. Germline CDR1 is MNHNS and CDR2 is SASEGT. The CDR3 sequence: CASSAPPGTGRSSGNTIYF. The CDR3 coding sequence is TGTGCCAGCAGTGCACCTCCCGGGACAGGCAGATCCTCTGGAAACACCATATATTTT.

This clone was counted a single time. The J gene is TRBJ2-3, the V gene TRBV7-2; TRBD2 aligns across 10 bases. V shed 2 bases, J shed 1 base, and the junction held 9 bases outside the gene matches. The germline CDR1 and CDR2 sequences are SGHTA and FQGNSA. This CDR3 is built from 18 residues. CDR3 nucleotide sequence: TGTGCCAGCAGCTTACCTAGCGGGAGAACAATGGGCACAGATACGCAGTATTTT. Translation gives CASSLPSGRTMGTDTQYF.

This chain connects TRBV19 to TRBJ1-2; D is possibly TRBD1 (5 bases). The CDR3 is 17 residues long. Germline values: CDR1 LNHDA, CDR2 SQIVND (reference sequence). V lost 2 bases to trimming and J lost 8 bases, with 24 bases between them. The CDR3 DNA reads as TGTGCCAGTAGTATAAAAGCAGGAGGGACCCCCGTAAAGGGCTACACCTTC. This translates into CASSIKAGGTPVKGYTF.

The chain couples TRBV3-1 (or the pseudogene TRBV3-2) to TRBJ1-4; 7 bases map to TRBD1. Germline V lookup: CDR1 LGHDT, CDR2 YNNKEL (reference sequence). The CDR3 is 15 amino acids. J gave up 6 bases and V 1 base, and 5 bases lay outside the gene matches. The chain's CDR3 is CASSQGRDSYEKLFF. The CDR3 DNA is TGTGCCAGCAGCCAAGGTCGGGACAGTTATGAAAAACTGTTTTTT.

The chain couples TRBV4-1 to TRBJ1-2; weak D call: TRBD1 (6 bases). The V end was cut by 0 bases, the J end by 4 bases, with 9 bases between. The CDR3 is 14 residues long. Germline assignment: CDR1 MGHRA and CDR2 YSYEKL. CDR3: CASSQETGRYGYTF. For the CDR3, the DNA is TGCGCCAGCAGCCAAGAGACAGGACGCTATGGCTACACCTTC.

The chain recombines TRBV5-8 with TRBJ2-5; 7 nucleotides agree with TRBD1. The ends lost 0 bases at V and 2 bases at J; junction bases unmatched: 4. Germline V gives CDR1 SGHTS, CDR2 YDEGEE. The CDR3 length is 15 residues. DNA for the CDR3: TGTGCCAGCAGCTTGGCGGGACAGATGCAAGAGACCCAGTACTTC. The encoded protein is CASSLAGQMQETQYF. The variable domain in full, with the rest retrieved from reference TRBV5-8 and TRBJ2-5, is EAGVTQSPTHLIKTRGQQATLRCSPISGHTSVYWYQQALGLGLQFLLWYDEGEERNRGNFPPRFSGRQFPNYSSELNVNALELEDSALYLCASSLAGQMQETQYFGPGTRLLVL.

The J gene is TRBJ1-2, the V gene TRBV15; 10 bases agree with TRBD1. The V and J ends lost 4 bases and 2 bases, in that order; junction bases with no gene match: 4. Germline values: CDR1 LNHNV, CDR2 YYDKDF (reference sequence). This CDR3 is 15 amino acids long. CDR3 sequence (DNA): TGTGCCACCAGCAAGGAGGGACAGGGGAACTATGGCTACACCTTC. Its protein is CATSKEGQGNYGYTF.

This clone came up a few times. J is TRBJ2-7 and V is TRBV13; 7 nucleotides agree with TRBD1. From germline, CDR1 is PRHDT and CDR2 FYEKMQ (reference sequence). The CDR3 is made up of 13 amino acids. Trimming took 5 bases from V and 4 from J; bases not matched to a gene: 5. Here the CDR3 DNA reads TGTGCCAGCAGCGGGACAGCCAGTTACGAGCAGTACTTC. Its protein product is CASSGTASYEQYF. Supplemented by reference TRBV13 and TRBJ2-7, the full variable domain reads AAGVIQSPRHLIKEKRETATLKCYPIPRHDTVYWYQQGPGQDPQFLISFYEKMQSDKGSIPDRFSAQQFSDYHSELNMSSLELGDSALYFCASSGTASYEQYFGPGTRLTVT.

The V call is TRBV10-1, the J call TRBJ1-1; tentatively, D is TRBD1 (5 bases). CDR1 WNHNN and CDR2 SYGVQD come from the germline V gene (reference sequence). The ends were cut back, 6 bases at V and 0 bases at J, with 8 bases in the middle. The length of the CDR3 is 13 residues. CDR3 nucleotides: TGCGCCAGCAGGGACACAATGAACACTGAAGCTTTCTTT. Encoded protein: CASRDTMNTEAFF.

This clone was picked up a small number of times. The chain has TRBV10-1 and TRBJ2-2, with TRBD1 matching 7 bases. Per germline, CDR1 WNHNN and CDR2 SYGVQD (reference sequence). The junction had 5 bases not matched to a gene; V was cut back by 4 bases and J by 6 bases. The CDR3 has 14 amino acids. The CDR3 region is CASSVATGSGELFF. The CDR3 coding sequence is TGCGCCAGCAGTGTTGCGACAGGGTCCGGGGAGCTGTTTTTT.

The chain links TRBV11-3 to TRBJ2-5; D might be TRBD1 (6 bases). The V gene lost 5 bases and the J gene lost 5 bases, with 12 bases spanning the gap. The CDR3 loop spans 13 amino acids. Germline V gives CDR1 SGHNT, CDR2 YENEEA. The CDR3 loop reads CASSTGSGETQYF. The CDR3 DNA follows: TGTGCCAGCAGCACAGGGTCGGGGGAGACCCAGTACTTC.

The J gene is TRBJ1-2, the V gene TRBV18; weak D call: TRBD1 (6 bases). The germline V and J ends were trimmed by 3 bases and 11 bases, with 16 bases remaining between them. The germline CDR1 and CDR2 sequences are KGHSH and LQKENI. The CDR3 runs 13 residues. CDR3 protein: CASSPDSLQGYTF. The CDR3 DNA is TGTGCCAGCTCACCCGACAGTCTGCAGGGGTACACCTTC.

CDR3 in DNA: TGTGCCAGCAGCAGACAGGGGGCTTTTCAGCCCCAGCATTTT. Encoded protein: CASSRQGAFQPQHF. V and J are TRBV6-2 or TRBV6-3 and TRBJ1-5; 10 nucleotides match TRBD1. Germline lookup yields CDR1 MNHEY and CDR2 SVGEGT. The CDR3 sequence is 14 residues long. Trimming at V came to 6 bases and at J to 6 bases, leaving 5 bases not matched to a gene.

The chain is built from TRBV5-4 and TRBJ2-3, with 13 bases that match TRBD2. CDR3 size: 19 residues. CDR1 and CDR2 (germline): SGHNT, YYREEE (reference sequence). J gave up 3 bases and V 0 bases, and 10 bases lay outside the gene matches. CDR3 sequence reads: CASSLGTSGRAIYTDTQYF. DNA of the CDR3: TGTGCCAGCAGCTTGGGAACTAGCGGGAGGGCCATTTATACAGATACGCAGTATTTT.